The rows below give T cell receptor beta chains drawn from one sample of a study of T cell responses to AZD1222 COVID-19 vaccine. Generated by immunoSEQ multiplex PCR, the TCRdb table keeps only in-frame clones and is missing some. The sample includes around 190,000 clones, 94% of them seen just once. The specimen comprised peripheral blood, sampled 28 days after the second AZD1222 dose. All receptors derive from an adult who received the AZD1222 COVID-19 vaccine. CDR3s include the opening cysteine and the closing phenylalanine or tryptophan. A D gene is named only where the DNA matches it firmly. Size tells how often a clone was seen (once, few, many) or the class of an expanded clone, and some rows leave it out.

J: TRBJ2-5; size: NA; length: 13; V: TRBV7-9; D: NA; DNA: TGTGCCAGCAGCTTAGCAGGCTGGGAGACCCAGTACTTC; CDR3: CASSLAGWETQYF
J: TRBJ1-2; size: NA; length: 17; V: TRBV5-1; D: TRBD1; DNA: TGCGCCAGCAGCTTGGACTATTGGACAGGGGATGACTATGGCTACACCTTC; CDR3: CASSLDYWTGDDYGYTF
J: TRBJ2-7; size: NA; length: 14; V: TRBV19; D: NA; DNA: TGTGCCAGTAGTATCTCGCCGATACTGGCCGAGCAGTACTTC; CDR3: CASSISPILAEQYF
J: TRBJ1-1; size: few; length: 13; V: TRBV3-1/TRBV3-2; D: NA; DNA: TGTGCCAGCAGACCCAGGGGAGGCACTGAAGCTTTCTTT; CDR3: CASRPRGGTEAFF
J: TRBJ2-2; size: NA; length: 11; V: TRBV20-1; D: NA; DNA: TGCAGTGCTAGCGTGGTTGGGGAGCTGTTTTTT; CDR3: CSASVVGELFF
J: TRBJ2-5; size: NA; length: 13; V: TRBV7-3; D: NA; DNA: TGTGCCAGCAGCTTATTGGTTCAGGGCGCCCAGTACTTC; CDR3: CASSLLVQGAQYF
J: TRBJ2-5; size: NA; length: 11; V: TRBV15; D: NA; DNA: TGTGCCACCAGCAGAAGAGAGACCCAGTACTTC; CDR3: CATSRRETQYF
J: TRBJ1-5; size: NA; length: 14; V: TRBV7-9; D: NA; DNA: TGTGCCAGCAGCCCCAGCTCGGGTTGGGAGCCCCAGCATTTT; CDR3: CASSPSSGWEPQHF
J: TRBJ2-7; size: NA; length: 17; V: TRBV5-4; D: TRBD2; DNA: TGTGCCAGCAGCTTGCGTAGCGGGGGCCCCCTCCCCTACGAGCAGTACTTC; CDR3: CASSLRSGGPLPYEQYF
J: TRBJ1-3; size: NA; length: 14; V: TRBV4-1; D: TRBD1; DNA: TGCGCCAGCAGCCAAGGACAGGGGGGAAACACCATATATTTT; CDR3: CASSQGQGGNTIYF
J: TRBJ1-5; size: NA; length: 15; V: TRBV4-3; D: NA; DNA: TGCGCCAGCAGCCCTGGCAGCAATAGCAATCAGCCCCAGCATTTT; CDR3: CASSPGSNSNQPQHF
J: TRBJ1-5; size: few; length: 16; V: TRBV4-1; D: TRBD1; DNA: TGCGCCAGCAGCCAAGACATCGAGGGGGCCATTCAGCCCCAGCATTTT; CDR3: CASSQDIEGAIQPQHF
J: TRBJ1-4; size: NA; length: 13; V: TRBV5-5; D: NA; DNA: TGTGCCAGCAGCTTGGCCGCACACGAAAAACTGTTTTTT; CDR3: CASSLAAHEKLFF
J: TRBJ1-6; size: NA; length: 18; V: TRBV20-1; D: NA; DNA: TGCAGTGCTAGTCAGGGGTGGCAAAACCCGAAGAATAATTCACCCCTCCACTTT; CDR3: CSASQGWQNPKNNSPLHF
J: TRBJ1-1; size: NA; length: 15; V: TRBV10-3; D: NA; DNA: TGTGCCATCAGTGCGGGGGCAAGAGGGAGCACTGAAGCTTTCTTT; CDR3: CAISAGARGSTEAFF
J: TRBJ1-2; size: NA; length: 17; V: TRBV10-3; D: TRBD1; DNA: TGTGCCATCAGAGCGACGTATGGACAGGGGGGTAACTATGGCTACACCTTC; CDR3: CAIRATYGQGGNYGYTF
J: TRBJ2-7; size: NA; length: 13; V: TRBV5-6; D: NA; DNA: TGTGCCAGCAGCACCGGATACTCCTACGAGCAGTACTTC; CDR3: CASSTGYSYEQYF
J: TRBJ1-2; size: NA; length: 13; V: TRBV6-5; D: NA; DNA: TGTGCCAGCAGTAACCCTTCTAACTATGGCTACACCTTC; CDR3: CASSNPSNYGYTF
J: TRBJ1-3; size: NA; length: 17; V: TRBV5-1; D: NA; DNA: TGCGCCAGCAGCTTGGCCGGGCCCCCAAGGTACGGAAACACCATATATTTT; CDR3: CASSLAGPPRYGNTIYF
J: TRBJ1-1; size: once; length: 14; V: TRBV5-4; D: NA; DNA: TGTGCCAGCAGCTTGCCGGTAGGGGGCACTGAAGCTTTCTTT; CDR3: CASSLPVGGTEAFF
J: TRBJ2-7; size: NA; length: 15; V: TRBV4-1; D: NA; DNA: TGCGCCAGCAGCCACACGAGGGGCGCTTCCTACGAGCAGTACTTC; CDR3: CASSHTRGASYEQYF
J: TRBJ2-1; size: NA; length: 16; V: TRBV7-3; D: TRBD2; DNA: TGTGCCAGCAGCCCTCATACTAGCGGGTCCTACAATGAGCAGTTCTTC; CDR3: CASSPHTSGSYNEQFF
J: TRBJ2-6; size: NA; length: 15; V: TRBV7-3; D: TRBD1; DNA: TGTGCCAGCAGCCCAGGGGGCACTGGGGCCAACGTCCTGACTTTC; CDR3: CASSPGGTGANVLTF
J: TRBJ2-7; size: NA; length: 15; V: TRBV28; D: TRBD2; DNA: TGTGCCAGCAGTTTAAACCCTAGCGGGGCCCGCGAGCAGTACTTC; CDR3: CASSLNPSGAREQYF
J: TRBJ2-2; size: NA; length: 12; V: TRBV6-2/TRBV6-3; D: NA; DNA: TGTGCCAGCAGTTCCCGGACCGGGGAGCTGTTTTTT; CDR3: CASSSRTGELFF
J: TRBJ2-3; size: NA; length: 17; V: TRBV5-1; D: TRBD2; DNA: TGCGCCAGCAGCTTGGGCTACTATAGCGGGAGGGTAGATACGCAGTATTTT; CDR3: CASSLGYYSGRVDTQYF
J: TRBJ2-7; size: once; length: 11; V: TRBV12-3/TRBV12-4; D: NA; DNA: TGTGCCAGCAGGGATTCCTACGAGCAGTACTTC; CDR3: CASRDSYEQYF
J: TRBJ1-4; size: NA; length: 13; V: TRBV5-1; D: NA; DNA: TGCGCCAGCAGCCCGGGGACGGCTGGGAAACTGTTTTTT; CDR3: CASSPGTAGKLFF
J: TRBJ1-2; size: NA; length: 15; V: TRBV7-2; D: NA; DNA: TGTGCCAGCAGCCTAATTGGGGGTGGGGACTATGGCTACACCTTC; CDR3: CASSLIGGGDYGYTF
J: TRBJ1-4; size: NA; length: 18; V: TRBV5-1; D: NA; DNA: TGCGCCAGCAGCCTAACCGGGACTAGCCCTAGCGATGACGAAAAACTGTTTTTT; CDR3: CASSLTGTSPSDDEKLFF
J: TRBJ1-6; size: NA; length: 18; V: TRBV4-3; D: TRBD1; DNA: TGCGCCAGCAGCCAAGCTCCTTTGGAGGGGGCTTTGAATTCACCCCTCCACTTT; CDR3: CASSQAPLEGALNSPLHF
J: TRBJ2-7; size: NA; length: 15; V: TRBV6-5; D: TRBD1; DNA: TGTGCCAGCAGTTCCTTGGACAGGGGAGGCGACGAGCAGTACTTC; CDR3: CASSSLDRGGDEQYF
J: TRBJ2-5; size: NA; length: 19; V: TRBV6-1; D: NA; DNA: TGTGCCAGCAGTGTCGGACAGGAGGGCCTGCTGAGCGGTTGGGAGACCCAGTACTTC; CDR3: CASSVGQEGLLSGWETQYF
J: TRBJ2-7; size: NA; length: 14; V: TRBV6-2/TRBV6-3; D: NA; DNA: TGTGCCAGCAGTTACTCGGCACCGGCCTACGAGCAGTACTTC; CDR3: CASSYSAPAYEQYF
J: TRBJ2-7; size: NA; length: 14; V: TRBV12-5; D: TRBD2; DNA: TGTGCTAGTGGTTGGGGACTAGTATCCTACGAGCAGTACTTC; CDR3: CASGWGLVSYEQYF
J: TRBJ1-1; size: NA; length: 16; V: TRBV5-5; D: NA; DNA: TGTGCCAGCAGCAAGGATGACCGGCCCGCGAACACTGAAGCTTTCTTT; CDR3: CASSKDDRPANTEAFF
J: TRBJ1-2; size: NA; length: 16; V: TRBV11-2; D: NA; DNA: TGTGCCAGCAGCGCCCTAACATGGGGGACTAACTATGGCTACACCTTC; CDR3: CASSALTWGTNYGYTF
J: TRBJ1-2; size: NA; length: 14; V: TRBV5-1; D: TRBD1; DNA: TGCGCCAGCAGCCCACGACAGACAGGGGATGGCTACACCTTC; CDR3: CASSPRQTGDGYTF
J: TRBJ2-1; size: few; length: 14; V: TRBV6-4; D: TRBD2; DNA: TGTGCCAGCAGTGACGGACTAGCGACCAATGAGCAGTTCTTC; CDR3: CASSDGLATNEQFF
J: TRBJ1-1; size: NA; length: 13; V: TRBV7-2; D: NA; DNA: TGTGCCAGCAGCTTCTCGAGCTACACTGAAGCTTTCTTT; CDR3: CASSFSSYTEAFF
J: TRBJ2-7; size: NA; length: 14; V: TRBV7-7; D: TRBD1; DNA: TGTGCTAGCAGCCCACAGACAGGGGCTTACGAGCAGTACTTC; CDR3: CASSPQTGAYEQYF
J: TRBJ2-7; size: few; length: 13; V: TRBV2; D: TRBD2; DNA: TGTGCCAGCAGTGAAGCCCCGGGGGGGGAGCAGTACTTC; CDR3: CASSEAPGGEQYF
J: TRBJ2-3; size: NA; length: 16; V: TRBV11-3; D: TRBD1; DNA: TGTGCCAGCAGCTTAGTGGGACAGGGAGGTCGGGATACGCAGTATTTT; CDR3: CASSLVGQGGRDTQYF
J: TRBJ2-7; size: NA; length: 16; V: TRBV7-9; D: TRBD1; DNA: TGTGCCAGCAGCTTACCGTTATTACAGGGGGCTGGCGAGCAGTACTTC; CDR3: CASSLPLLQGAGEQYF